The 23 T cell receptor beta chains presented below share a single source sample, sequenced in a study of shared clonotypes between healthy human individuals. Using immunoSEQ multiplex PCR, the repertoire was profiled, and TCRdb retains in-frame clones only, with some absent. This repertoire shows 500,000 to 650,000 clones, around 76% found once; its top ten account for 12%. The material sequenced was PBMCs. The receptor source for this set is a middle-aged woman in good health. Some clones in this sample may be carry-over from other donors' samples.

This clone occurred a few times. The V and J genes are TRBV5-1 and TRBJ2-3, with 8 bases lining up with TRBD2. Germline V gene lookup returns CDR1 SGHRS and CDR2 YFSETQ. The CDR3 has 16 amino acids. J was trimmed by 4 bases and V by 5 bases; bases with no gene match: 12. Here the CDR3 DNA reads TGCGCCAGCAGTCAAGCCGGGACTAGGGTGTCAGATACGCAGTATTTT. Translating gives CASSQAGTRVSDTQYF.

The chain joins TRBV19 to TRBJ2-1; no clear D. Per germline, CDR1 LNHDA and CDR2 SQIVND (reference sequence). CDR3 size: 15 residues. Deletions cut 0 bases from V and 0 bases from J, with 6 bases between. CDR3 region: CASSIDTPSYNEQFF. The DNA for the CDR3 is TGTGCCAGTAGTATAGACACCCCCTCCTACAATGAGCAGTTCTTC.

The V gene is TRBV7-2, the J gene TRBJ2-7; D is unresolved. Trimming pared 6 bases from V and 7 bases from J, leaving 10 bases between. The CDR3 sequence is 11 residues long. The germline CDR1 and CDR2 sequences are SGHTA and FQGNSA. CDR3 bases: TGTGCCAGCAGACTCCTCGGGGAGCAGTACTTC. Translation: CASRLLGEQYF.

The chain carries TRBV6-1 and TRBJ1-5, with TRBD1 matching over 8 bases. CDR3 length: 14 residues. Looked up from germline, CDR1 is MNHNS and CDR2 is SASEGT. The J segment lost 7 bases and the V segment lost 5 bases, leaving 7 bases of the junction unmatched. CDR3: CASSTAGGGQPQHF. In DNA, the CDR3 is TGTGCCAGCAGTACCGCAGGGGGCGGGCAGCCCCAGCATTTT.

CDR3 sequence (DNA): TGCGCCAGCAGCCAGCGGGATGTCACAGATACGCAGTATTTT. It specifies CASSQRDVTDTQYF. This chain links TRBV5-1 with TRBJ2-3; TRBD2 aligns across 7 bases. After removal of 4 bases from V and 2 bases from J, the junction contained 4 bases not matched to a gene. The CDR3 covers 14 residues. The germline gives CDR1 SGHRS, CDR2 YFSETQ.

This sequence joins TRBV2 and TRBJ2-7, with 8 bases matching TRBD2. Trimming at V came to 7 bases and at J to 6 bases, leaving 11 bases not matched to a gene. CDR1 is SNHLY, CDR2 FYNNEI, per germline. This CDR3 has 14 residues. The DNA for the CDR3 is TGTGCCAGCAACAGTGGACTAGCTTCGCCCGAGCAGTACTTC. Amino acid sequence: CASNSGLASPEQYF.

As regards this clone: This is likely an artifact of a read error, given a far larger clone one base away. The gene calls are TRBV6-5 and TRBJ2-7; D tentatively reads TRBD1 or TRBD2 (5 bases each). The CDR3 runs to 14 residues. CDR1 MNHEY and CDR2 SVGAGI come from the germline V gene. The CDR3 sequence: CVSSAGTPASEQYF. The CDR3, as DNA: TGTGTCAGCAGCGCCGGGACCCCTGCCTCCGAGCAGTACTTC.

The gene calls are TRBV2 and TRBJ2-3, with 12 bases fitting TRBD2. In germline, CDR1 is SNHLY, CDR2 FYNNEI. The junction had 5 bases not matched to a gene; V was cut back by 6 bases and J by 4 bases. CDR3 length equals 15 residues. The CDR3 DNA reads TGTGCCAGCAGCAGACTAGCGGGAGTGGCAGATACGCAGTATTTT. Translating gives CASSRLAGVADTQYF.

This clone came up a few times. V is TRBV5-1 and J is TRBJ2-1; D ambiguous. Trimming stripped 4 bases from V and 10 bases from J, with 21 bases between. The CDR3 is 15 residues long. CDR1 and CDR2 (germline): SGHRS, YFSETQ. The CDR3 DNA follows: TGCGCCAGCAGCACGGACCCTTCGGTGGGCTACGAGCAGTTCTTC. Amino acid sequence: CASSTDPSVGYEQFF.

This chain connects TRBV6-1 to TRBJ2-5, with D perhaps matching TRBD2 (5 bases). V lost 8 bases and J 4 bases, leaving 17 bases between the germline ends. CDR3 length equals 14 residues. Germline V gene lookup returns CDR1 MNHNS and CDR2 SASEGT. Here the CDR3 reads CASARTPGTETQYF. CDR3 DNA: TGTGCCAGCGCACGGACTCCAGGTACAGAGACCCAGTACTTC.

This sequence joins TRBV30 and TRBJ1-5, with TRBD1 matching 10 bases. V trimming: 4 bases; J trimming: 5 bases; junction bases outside the gene matches: 20. The CDR3 sequence is 19 residues long. The V gene's germline CDR1 is GTSNPN and CDR2 SVGIG (reference sequence). The CDR3 nucleotides read TGTGCCTGGATGGGGGAGACGGGACAGGGGAGGTGTAGGGATCAGCCCCAGCATTTT. Amino acid sequence: CAWMGETGQGRCRDQPQHF.

This chain joins TRBV13 and TRBJ2-5; the match to TRBD2 covers 12 bases. Germline V lookup: CDR1 PRHDT, CDR2 FYEKMQ (reference sequence). The CDR3 totals 17 residues. The J segment lost 1 base and the V segment lost 5 bases, leaving 8 bases of the junction unmatched. CDR3 in amino acids: CASSRTGLAGPQETQYF. CDR3 bases: TGTGCCAGCAGCCGGACGGGACTAGCGGGCCCCCAAGAGACCCAGTACTTC.

On this clone itself: The junction departs from germline at one end; a sequencing error may be responsible. The chain joins TRBV18 to TRBJ2-7, with 10 positions matching TRBD1. The CDR3 runs 15 residues. The germline CDR1 and CDR2 sequences are KGHSH and LQKENI. The CDR3 here is CASWAGQGKGYGQYF. In DNA, the CDR3 is TGTGCCAGCTGGGCGGGACAGGGGAAAGGTTACGGGCAGTACTTC.

This clone was found a few times. A read error may produce the germline difference seen at one junction end. The chain uses TRBV7-9 and TRBJ2-7, with D unresolved. Germline CDR1 reads SEHNR; CDR2 reads FQNEAQ (reference sequence). The CDR3 length is 11 residues. CDR3 protein: CASSPQYVQYF. CDR3 DNA sequence: TGTGCCAGCAGCCCTCAATACGTGCAGTACTTC.

V and J are TRBV7-9 and TRBJ1-5; TRBD1 aligns across 7 bases. The CDR3 totals 15 residues. Losses at the gene ends were 1 base for V and 5 bases for J; bases not matched to a gene: 5. The germline V gene has CDR1 SEHNR and CDR2 FQNEAQ (reference sequence). The CDR3 nucleotides read TGTGCCAGCAGCTTAGTGGGTACAGGGGATCAGCCCCAGCATTTT. Protein sequence: CASSLVGTGDQPQHF.

This clone was counted a few times. In nucleotides, the CDR3 is TGTGCCAGCAGTTTGGGCAGGGGGCTTATGATGGAGACCCAGTACTTC. Its translation is CASSLGRGLMMETQYF. The gene calls are TRBV27 and TRBJ2-5, with 8 nucleotides matching TRBD1. The CDR3 has 16 amino acids. V lost 3 bases to trimming and J lost 5 bases; unmatched junction nucleotides: 11. CDR1 and CDR2 (germline): MNHEY, SMNVEV (reference sequence).

Notes on this clone: A much larger clone differs by one base, so this may be a read error. Within the sample, other DNA sequences also encode this same CDR3. The chain has TRBV19 and TRBJ2-5, with 16 bases matching TRBD2. The CDR3 is 16 amino acids. CDR1 LNHDA and CDR2 SQIVND come from the germline V gene (reference sequence). After removal of 5 bases from V and 5 bases from J, the junction contained 5 bases not matched to a gene. The CDR3 loop reads CASSFGTSGRGETQYF. DNA for the CDR3: TGTGCCAGTAGTTTTGGGACTAGCGGGAGGGGGGAGACCCAGTACTTC. Based on the CDR3 plus reference TRBV19 and TRBJ2-5, the full variable domain is DGGITQSPKYLFRKEGQNVTLSCEQNLNHDAMYWYRQDPGQGLRLIYYSQIVNDFQKGDIAEGYSVSREKKESFPLTVTSAQKNPTAFYLCASSFGTSGRGETQYFGPGTRLLVL.

This clone was counted between two and nine times. The J gene is TRBJ2-7, the V gene TRBV4-3, with D perhaps TRBD2 (5 bases). V dropped 4 bases and J dropped 7 bases, with 14 bases sitting between them. Germline CDR1 and CDR2: LGHNA and YSLEER. This CDR3 spans 13 amino acids. This CDR3 is CASSRTLMVEQYF. In DNA, the CDR3 is TGCGCCAGCAGCCGGACTCTGATGGTGGAGCAGTACTTC.

The gene calls are TRBV6-4 and TRBJ2-1; D possibly uses TRBD1 or TRBD2 (6 bases each). Germline values: CDR1 MRHNA, CDR2 SNTAGT. V shed 3 bases and J shed 2 bases, with 11 bases lying between them. The CDR3 sequence is 15 residues long. In DNA, the CDR3 is TGTGCCAGCAGTGAGGGCCGGGGGCCCTACAATGAGCAGTTCTTC. It yields the protein CASSEGRGPYNEQFF.

This clone was found many times. The gene calls are TRBV9 and TRBJ1-1; D call uncertain. Germline CDR1 and CDR2: SGDLS and YYNGEE. The ends were cut back, 0 bases at V and 0 bases at J, with 9 bases in the middle. The CDR3 length is 15 residues. CDR3 sequence: CASSVGGAVNTEAFF. CDR3 in DNA: TGTGCCAGCAGCGTAGGGGGAGCGGTGAACACTGAAGCTTTCTTT. The variable domain in full, completed from reference TRBV9 and TRBJ1-1, reads DSGVTQTPKHLITATGQRVTLRCSPRSGDLSVYWYQQSLDQGLQFLIQYYNGEERAKGNILERFSAQQFPDLHSELNLSSLELGDSALYFCASSVGGAVNTEAFFGQGTRLTVV.

This clone showed up just once. The V gene is TRBV9, the J gene TRBJ2-5; no firm D call. Germline V lookup: CDR1 SGDLS, CDR2 YYNGEE. Trimming stripped 0 bases from V and 5 bases from J, with 8 bases between. The CDR3 is 13 amino acids. In nucleotides, the CDR3 is TGTGCCAGCAGCGTAGCGAGCAGCGAGACCCAGTACTTC. Encoded protein: CASSVASSETQYF.

The chain joins TRBV29-1 to TRBJ1-1; 11 nucleotides line up with TRBD1. With V trimmed by 7 bases and J by 5 bases, 12 bases remained unmatched. The CDR3 totals 15 residues. CDR1 SQVTM and CDR2 ANQGSEA come from the germline V gene. The CDR3 reads CSGAGTGGFGTEAFF. For the CDR3, the DNA is TGCAGCGGGGCCGGGACAGGGGGTTTTGGGACTGAAGCTTTCTTT.

The J gene is TRBJ1-1, the V gene TRBV28; perhaps TRBD1 as D (6 bases). The V end was cut by 2 bases, the J end by 5 bases, with 6 bases between. The V gene's germline CDR1 is MDHEN and CDR2 SYDVKM. CDR3 length: 12 residues. The CDR3 spells CASSLGTTEAFF. DNA of the CDR3: TGTGCCAGCAGTTTAGGGACAACTGAAGCTTTCTTT.